Following are 22 T cell receptor beta chains from one sample sequenced in a study of T cell responses to AZD1222 COVID-19 vaccine (TCRdb year 2021). Read against the paper, the sample's time point label means: baseline before first vaccination. The receptor library was made with the immunoSEQ multiplex PCR assay. TCRdb's version of the immuneACCESS table is confined to in-frame rearrangements and falls short of the full clone set. An unresolved V gene accounts for under half of the shortfall where checked; the remainder is of unknown origin. Within this sample are about 54,000 clones, with approximately 88% of them counted one time only. Clones ranked in the top ten supply less than 2% of the sample. Source: peripheral blood, taken on day 0 of AZD1222 vaccination. Receptors were obtained from an adult in good health.

CDR3: CATPQGTAYNEQFF. CDR3 nucleotides: TGTGCCACCCCCCAAGGGACTGCATATAATGAGCAGTTCTTC. The V gene is TRBV7-9, the J gene TRBJ2-1; D is perhaps TRBD2 (6 bases). The ends were cut back, 10 bases at V and 7 bases at J, with 20 bases in the middle. This CDR3 is built from 14 residues. CDR1 is SEHNR and CDR2 is FQNEAQ in the germline V gene (reference sequence).

This clone was recorded only once. The V call is TRBV28, the J call TRBJ2-7, with D perhaps TRBD2 (5 bases). Germline CDR1 MDHEN, CDR2 SYDVKM. The CDR3 is 13 amino acids. V was clipped by 3 bases and J by 2 bases, with 8 bases between them. CDR3 bases: TGTGCCAGCAGTTTGGTGGGAGCCTACGAGCAGTACTTC. Residues: CASSLVGAYEQYF. The entire variable domain, with the rest obtained from reference TRBV28 and TRBJ2-7, is as follows: DVKVTQSSRYLVKRTGEKVFLECVQDMDHENMFWYRQDPGLGLRLIYFSYDVKMKEKGDIPEGYSVSREKKERFSLILESASTNQTSMYLCASSLVGAYEQYFGPGTRLTVT.

The genes are TRBV4-1 and TRBJ1-6; D may be TRBD1 (6 bases). The length of the CDR3 is 15 residues. Looked up from germline, CDR1 is MGHRA and CDR2 is YSYEKL. Trimming stripped 2 bases from V and 7 bases from J, with 12 bases between. The CDR3 loop reads CASSQPGTRNSPLHF. The CDR3 DNA follows: TGCGCCAGCAGCCAACCCGGGACACGGAATTCACCCCTCCACTTT.

This clone was picked up a small number of times. This chain connects TRBV24-1 to TRBJ2-2, with a tentative D call TRBD2 (6 bases). The CDR3 totals 17 residues. Trimming cost V 7 bases and J 0 bases, with 17 bases left between them. Per the germline V gene, CDR1 is KGHDR and CDR2 is SFDVKD. The chain's CDR3 is CATRAPLGGPNTGELFF. The CDR3 region has the DNA TGTGCCACCAGGGCCCCTCTCGGGGGTCCGAACACCGGGGAGCTGTTTTTT.

The chain links TRBV6-5 to TRBJ2-4; the D gene is possibly TRBD2 (6 bases). CDR3 length: 16 residues. Trimming removed 0 bases at V and 13 bases at J, with 22 bases between. CDR1 and CDR2 from the germline V gene are MNHEY and SVGAGI. The CDR3 DNA reads TGTGCCAGCAGTTACTCGACTGGGCAGGTGGTTCTAGCGCAGTACTTC. Its protein is CASSYSTGQVVLAQYF.

The V and J genes are TRBV28 and TRBJ1-2; D is unresolved. The germline V and J ends were trimmed by 5 bases and 4 bases, with 8 bases remaining between them. The CDR3 length is 12 residues. Germline lookup yields CDR1 MDHEN and CDR2 SYDVKM. This chain's CDR3 is CASSLPRYGYTF. The CDR3 DNA follows: TGTGCCAGCAGTCTCCCACGCTATGGCTACACCTTC.

The chain couples TRBV9 to TRBJ1-2; D remains ambiguous. Germline V lookup: CDR1 SGDLS, CDR2 YYNGEE. The V gene lost 0 bases and the J gene lost 0 bases, with 9 bases spanning the gap. The CDR3 is 15 residues long. The CDR3 spells CASSVEPSANYGYTF. The CDR3 region has the DNA TGTGCCAGCAGCGTAGAACCCTCAGCTAACTATGGCTACACCTTC.

J is TRBJ1-4 and V is TRBV3-1 (or the pseudogene TRBV3-2); 7 nucleotides align to TRBD1. Germline trimming cut 3 bases from V and 2 bases from J; bases unmatched to any gene: 6. The germline CDR1 and CDR2 sequences are LGHDT and YNNKEL (reference sequence). The CDR3 has 16 amino acids. CDR3 nucleotide sequence: TGTGCCAGCAGCCACGACAGGGTGGCTACTAATGAAAAACTGTTTTTT. It specifies CASSHDRVATNEKLFF.

This sequence joins TRBV4-1 and TRBJ1-2; TRBD1 aligns across 7 bases. Germline CDR1 is MGHRA and CDR2 is YSYEKL. V gave up 0 bases and J gave up 4 bases; unmatched junction bases: 5. The length of the CDR3 is 15 residues. CDR3 region: CASSQDWGQIYGYTF. In DNA, the CDR3 is TGCGCCAGCAGCCAAGACTGGGGACAGATCTATGGCTACACCTTC.

The gene calls are TRBV5-4 and TRBJ2-1, with 11 bases identical to TRBD2. J was trimmed by 7 bases and V by 4 bases; bases with no gene match: 13. There are 17 residues in the CDR3. Germline-derived CDR1 and CDR2 are SGHNT and YYREEE (reference sequence). CDR3 sequence (DNA): TGTGCCAGCAGCCCTTCCCCAGGGACTAGCGGAACAAATGAGCAGTTCTTC. It codes for CASSPSPGTSGTNEQFF.

The gene calls are TRBV7-2 and TRBJ2-2; D is unclear. CDR3 length: 14 residues. Trimming pared 3 bases from V and 5 bases from J, leaving 10 bases between. CDR1 is SGHTA, CDR2 FQGNSA, per germline. This CDR3 is CASSLHSGTGELFF. The CDR3 DNA reads as TGTGCCAGCAGCTTGCACAGTGGTACCGGGGAGCTGTTTTTT.

The V and J genes are TRBV24-1 and TRBJ2-1; 10 nucleotides line up with TRBD2. The CDR3 contains 16 residues. The germline gives CDR1 KGHDR, CDR2 SFDVKD. V shed 2 bases, J shed 5 bases, and the junction held 5 bases outside the gene matches. The CDR3 nucleotides read TGTGCCACCAGTGATTCCAGCGGGAGGGTACACAATGAGCAGTTCTTC. Its translation is CATSDSSGRVHNEQFF.

CDR3 coding DNA: TGTGCCAGCAGCCAAGATTCATGGTACAATGAGCAGTTCTTC. Protein sequence: CASSQDSWYNEQFF. The chain is built from TRBV3-1 (or the pseudogene TRBV3-2) and TRBJ2-1; D is unclear. Germline CDR1 LGHDT, CDR2 YNNKEL (reference sequence). This CDR3 spans 14 amino acids. Trimming removed 0 bases at V and 4 bases at J, with 7 bases between.

The chain joins TRBV19 to TRBJ2-2, with 10 bases lining up with TRBD2. The CDR3 consists of 17 residues. Per germline, CDR1 LNHDA and CDR2 SQIVND (reference sequence). V lost 3 bases to trimming and J lost 1 base; unmatched junction nucleotides: 5. CDR3 sequence: CASSIFASGRNTGELFF. CDR3 DNA: TGTGCCAGTAGTATTTTTGCTAGCGGGAGGAACACCGGGGAGCTGTTTTTT.

This clone turned up a few times. J is TRBJ2-1 and V is TRBV5-1; no clear D. V gave up 0 bases and J gave up 0 bases, with 10 bases separating them. The germline V gene encodes CDR1 SGHRS and CDR2 YFSETQ. The CDR3 consists of 16 residues. Written as DNA, the CDR3 is TGCGCCAGCAGCTTGGACCCGGCTAGCTCCTACAATGAGCAGTTCTTC. This sequence encodes CASSLDPASSYNEQFF.

The CDR3 region is CASSGTVRGNTIYF. CDR3 DNA: TGTGCCAGCTCCGGGACTGTGCGGGGAAACACCATATATTTT. J is TRBJ1-3 and V is TRBV18, with a weak D call TRBD1 (5 bases). The V gene's germline CDR1 is KGHSH and CDR2 LQKENI. The length of the CDR3 is 14 residues. V was cut by 6 bases and J by 4 bases, with 13 bases left in between.

This chain uses TRBV19 with TRBJ2-1; no clear D gene. Germline CDR1 reads LNHDA; CDR2 reads SQIVND (reference sequence). Deletions cut 5 bases from V and 2 bases from J, with 10 bases between. This CDR3 is 14 amino acids long. The CDR3: CASSSRVPYNEQFF. In nucleotides, the CDR3 is TGTGCCAGTAGTTCTAGGGTTCCCTACAATGAGCAGTTCTTC.

The chain employs TRBV10-2 and TRBJ2-2; D could derive from TRBD1 or TRBD2 (6 bases each). This CDR3 has 14 residues. Germline CDR1 reads WSHSY; CDR2 reads SAAADI. Deletions cut 7 bases from V and 0 bases from J, with 9 bases between. CDR3 DNA sequence: TGCGCCAGCAATAGGGGGGCGAACACCGGGGAGCTGTTTTTT. It yields the protein CASNRGANTGELFF.

The rearrangement joins TRBV9 to TRBJ2-7; TRBD1 might be the D (5 bases). V was trimmed by 3 bases and J by 9 bases, leaving 19 bases between them. CDR3 length: 14 amino acids. Per the germline V gene, CDR1 is SGDLS and CDR2 is YYNGEE. In DNA form, the CDR3 reads TGTGCCAGCAGCGCAGGGATTTCACCGGGTGGGCAGTACTTC. This gives the protein CASSAGISPGGQYF. Drawing the rest from reference TRBV9 and TRBJ2-7, the complete variable domain is DSGVTQTPKHLITATGQRVTLRCSPRSGDLSVYWYQQSLDQGLQFLIQYYNGEERAKGNILERFSAQQFPDLHSELNLSSLELGDSALYFCASSAGISPGGQYFGPGTRLTVT.

Here the CDR3 reads CASSLFGLNTEAFF. The CDR3 DNA reads as TGCGCCAGCAGCTTGTTCGGCCTGAACACTGAAGCTTTCTTT. The chain recombines TRBV5-1 with TRBJ1-1; no definite D call. Germline V gene data show CDR1 as SGHRS and CDR2 as YFSETQ. There are 14 residues in the CDR3. V was clipped by 1 base and J by 0 bases, with 7 bases between them.

The V call is TRBV7-2, the J call TRBJ2-7; 10 bases are a match to TRBD1. This CDR3 spans 14 amino acids. Trimming cost V 4 bases and J 7 bases; bases outside gene matches: 7. CDR1 is SGHTA and CDR2 is FQGNSA in the germline V gene. The CDR3 DNA is TGTGCCAGCAGCTCCGACAGGGGGCTGGGGGAGCAGTACTTC. Its translation is CASSSDRGLGEQYF.

The rearrangement links TRBV7-9 to TRBJ1-6, with unresolved D. Germline CDR1 SEHNR, CDR2 FQNEAQ (reference sequence). Between the trimmed V and J ends, which lost 1 base and 6 bases, there was a span of 4 bases. The CDR3 has 13 residues. Here the CDR3 reads CASSLGTNSPLHF. In DNA, the CDR3 is TGTGCCAGCAGCTTAGGTACTAATTCACCCCTCCACTTT.